A selection of T cell receptor beta chains follows, all from one sample in a study of blood T cell repertoires in COVID-19. Generated by immunoSEQ multiplex PCR, the TCRdb table keeps only in-frame clones and is missing some. The data show 100,000 to 140,000 clones, 75% to 95% seen once. The sample comprised peripheral blood. All receptors come from a woman in her 30s with acute or convalescent COVID-19. The CDR3 runs from the conserved cysteine through the conserved F or W. D genes are given only for firm matches. Size values are once, few and many counts, or a class for expanded clones, and some rows have none.

j_call,v_call,cdr3_length,clone_size,d_call,cdr3_nt,cdr3_aa
TRBJ1-2,TRBV10-2,15,once,TRBD1,TGCGCCAGCAGGGACTCCGGGACAGGGGGTACTGGCTACACCTTC,CASRDSGTGGTGYTF
TRBJ2-2,TRBV5-1,15,few,TRBD2,TGCGCCAGCAGCCCGCGGGGGGTGAACACCGGGGAGCTGTTTTTT,CASSPRGVNTGELFF
TRBJ2-1,TRBV19,15,NA,NA,TGTGCCAGTAGTCCGCTTCTCCAGGGTCGGGCTGAGCAGTTCTTC,CASSPLLQGRAEQFF
TRBJ2-4,TRBV3-1/TRBV3-2,18,NA,TRBD2,TGTGCCAGCAGCCTCTGGACTAGCGGGAGTGTAACCAAAAACATTCAGTACTTC,CASSLWTSGSVTKNIQYF
TRBJ1-2,TRBV6-5,13,NA,NA,TGTGCCTGCCATCCGGCTTCCAGGGATGGCTACACCTTC,CACHPASRDGYTF
TRBJ1-2,TRBV5-1,16,NA,NA,TGCGCCAGCAGCTTGGTAGTTCGGCAGGATAACTATGGCTACACCTTC,CASSLVVRQDNYGYTF
TRBJ2-6,TRBV11-2,14,NA,NA,TGTGCCAGCAGCTTAGTAGTTGGGGCCAACGTCCTGACTTTC,CASSLVVGANVLTF
TRBJ1-1,TRBV4-3,12,once,NA,TGCGCCAGCAGCCAAGGGAACAGTGAAGCTTTCTTT,CASSQGNSEAFF
TRBJ1-1,TRBV12-3/TRBV12-4,13,NA,TRBD1,TGTGCCAGCACTTCGAGCCCGACGACAGGGGCTTTCTTT,CASTSSPTTGAFF
TRBJ1-6,TRBV7-9,16,NA,NA,TGTGCCAGCAACTTGGGGCAGCCGGGTTATAATTCACCCCTCCACTTT,CASNLGQPGYNSPLHF
TRBJ1-2,TRBV11-2,14,NA,NA,TGTGCCAGCAGCTTAGATGCGGGGATCGGTGGCTACACCTTC,CASSLDAGIGGYTF
TRBJ1-6,TRBV18,14,NA,TRBD1,TGTGCCAGCTCACCTGGACAGGGAGGAGGACCCCTCCACTTT,CASSPGQGGGPLHF
TRBJ1-5,TRBV19,13,NA,NA,TGTGCCAGTAGTACTCAGAAGAATCAGCCCCAGCATTTT,CASSTQKNQPQHF
TRBJ2-1,TRBV18,14,NA,NA,TGTGCCAGCTCACCACCCGGCGCGGTGCATGAGCAGTTCTTC,CASSPPGAVHEQFF
TRBJ1-2,TRBV5-6,15,NA,NA,TGTGCCAGCAGCTTGGGGGCACACTCTAACTATGGCTACACCTTC,CASSLGAHSNYGYTF
TRBJ2-7,TRBV28,14,NA,NA,TGTGCCAGCAGTTCACTCAGGGATTCCTACGAGCAGTACTTC,CASSSLRDSYEQYF
TRBJ2-1,TRBV7-9,16,NA,TRBD1,TGTGCCAGCAGACCTGCCTTGGGACAGGGTCGTGATGAGCAGTTCTTC,CASRPALGQGRDEQFF
TRBJ1-3,TRBV7-2,11,NA,NA,TGTGCCAGCAGCTTCGGCCCGGGTCTATATTTT,CASSFGPGLYF
TRBJ2-7,TRBV14,14,NA,NA,TGTGCCAGCAGCCAAGAGGGGAGGTCCTACGAGCAGTACTTC,CASSQEGRSYEQYF
TRBJ2-5,TRBV6-8,18,NA,TRBD1,TGTGCCAGCCCCCAAGGGTTTAGGGGACAGGCTCCTCAAGAGACCCAGTACTTC,CASPQGFRGQAPQETQYF
TRBJ2-7,TRBV6-2/TRBV6-3,14,NA,NA,TGTGCCAGCAGTTACTCAGGGACAAACTACGAGCAGTACTTC,CASSYSGTNYEQYF
TRBJ2-7,TRBV28,13,NA,TRBD1,TGTGCCAGCGGACAGGGGAGGCCCTACGAGCAGTACTTC,CASGQGRPYEQYF
TRBJ2-1,TRBV6-6,15,NA,TRBD1,TGTGCCAGCAGCGAGACAGGGGCAACACTCGATGAGCAGTTCTTC,CASSETGATLDEQFF
TRBJ2-1,TRBV7-9,14,NA,NA,TGTGCCAGCAGTGTGGAGGGGTCCTACAATGAGCAGTTCTTC,CASSVEGSYNEQFF
TRBJ2-1,TRBV7-3,15,NA,TRBD2,TGTGCCAGCAGCTTACTAGCGGGAGTCGCCAATGAGCAGTTCTTC,CASSLLAGVANEQFF
TRBJ1-5,TRBV2,14,NA,TRBD1,TGTGCCAGCAGTGGGCAGGGGGCCAGTCAGCCCCAGCATTTT,CASSGQGASQPQHF
TRBJ1-5,TRBV27,14,once,TRBD1,TGTGCCAGCAGTTTGGGACAGGGCAATCAGCCCCAGCATTTT,CASSLGQGNQPQHF
TRBJ2-7,TRBV30,14,NA,TRBD2,TGTGCCTGGAGTGTCAGCGGGGGTGGGTACGAGCAGTACTTC,CAWSVSGGGYEQYF
TRBJ2-3,TRBV27,15,NA,TRBD2,TGTGCCAGCAGTCGGACTAGCGGAATCACAGATACGCAGTATTTT,CASSRTSGITDTQYF
TRBJ2-5,TRBV5-1,17,NA,TRBD1,TGCGCCAGCAGCTTGGGGTCGGGGACAGGGGCGCAAGAGACCCAGTACTTC,CASSLGSGTGAQETQYF
TRBJ2-3,TRBV7-9,17,NA,TRBD2,TGTGCCAGCAGCCAGGGCTTGGTAGCGGGAGGCACAGATACGCAGTATTTT,CASSQGLVAGGTDTQYF
TRBJ1-5,TRBV27,14,NA,NA,TGTGCCAGCAGTTCCACAGGGACGGTTCAGCCCCAGCATTTT,CASSSTGTVQPQHF
TRBJ2-1,TRBV18,15,NA,TRBD1,TGTGCCAGCTCACCACCGACAGGGGTCGGGAATGAGCAGTTCTTC,CASSPPTGVGNEQFF
TRBJ2-7,TRBV30,13,NA,TRBD1,TGTGCCCTAGATTGGACAGGGACTTACGAGCAGTACTTC,CALDWTGTYEQYF
TRBJ2-1,TRBV10-3,17,NA,NA,TGTGCCATCAGTGAGTCGGAGCGACTCCTACTTAGCCATGAGCAGTTCTTC,CAISESERLLLSHEQFF
TRBJ2-7,TRBV12-3/TRBV12-4,13,NA,NA,TGTGCCAGCAGTTTAGCGCGGGACGCTGGGCAGTACTTC,CASSLARDAGQYF
TRBJ2-2,TRBV6-5,16,NA,NA,TGTGCCAGCAGTTATTCCCCCGTAAGGGGCACCGGGGAGCTGTTTTTT,CASSYSPVRGTGELFF
TRBJ2-5,TRBV7-2,15,NA,NA,TGTGCCAGCAGCCCCCGTCGGGGGGCTTGGGAGACCCAGTACTTC,CASSPRRGAWETQYF
TRBJ1-5,TRBV19,16,once,NA,TGTGCCAGTACCCCCCACAGGACGGAGGGTATAAAGCCCCAGCATTTT,CASTPHRTEGIKPQHF
TRBJ2-3,TRBV7-9,16,NA,TRBD1,TGTGCCAGCAGCCCCACACTGGGGACAGGGACAGATACGCAGTATTTT,CASSPTLGTGTDTQYF
TRBJ1-3,TRBV5-1,16,NA,NA,TGCGCCAGCAGCTTGGACGACAGAAGCTCTGGAAACACCATATATTTT,CASSLDDRSSGNTIYF
TRBJ1-5,TRBV18,15,NA,TRBD1,TGTGCCAGCTCAGCGGGACAGGGAGGGCCAGAGCCCCAGCATTTT,CASSAGQGGPEPQHF
TRBJ2-1,TRBV3-1/TRBV3-2,15,NA,TRBD2,TGTGCCAGCAGCTTGGCGGGAGGGGGATCCAATGAGCAGTTCTTC,CASSLAGGGSNEQFF